This is a list of T cell receptor beta chains from one sample in a study of read filtering for tumor transcriptome and immune sequencing. A single record per CDR3 protein comes from TCRdb applying MiXCR to the reads. Of tens of thousands of distinct CDR3 sequences listed, roughly 19% were seen once; the top ten hold 11% to 15%. Sample: a population of CD138-negative cells sorted from bone marrow. These receptors were obtained from a donor aged 40 or older with multiple myeloma. Each CDR3 is given without its conserved first and last residue. The order of the fields is CDR3 protein, CDR3 length, clone size, J gene, V gene. A clone size is listed for some rows: how often the clone was seen (once, few, many), or a class if it is expanded.

SVNTGTGGTEAF	12	many	TRBJ1-1	TRBV29-1
ASFLRQY	7	many	TRBJ2-3	TRBV27
ATSGRPGTEAF	11	NA	TRBJ1-1	TRBV24-1
ASSEVRNQPQH	11	NA	TRBJ1-5	TRBV2
ASSLRPGTSPLH	12	many	TRBJ1-6	TRBV3-1
SVSGVDTQY	9	many	TRBJ2-3	TRBV29-1
ASSMGGSRY	9	NA	TRBJ2-7	TRBV21-1
ASSLGRGGYEQY	12	many	TRBJ2-7	TRBV12-3/TRBV12-4
ASRASGATGELF	12	many	TRBJ2-2	TRBV6-2/TRBV6-3
ASSVQGYSNQPQH	13	few	TRBJ1-5	TRBV9
ASSPRDLGSQPQH	13	many	TRBJ1-5	TRBV28
ASSPSGRAPGEQF	13	many	TRBJ2-1	TRBV7-2
SARDPQSYEQY	11	many	TRBJ2-7	TRBV20-1
ASSERGGDQPQH	12	few	TRBJ1-5	TRBV5-1
SVEGGGYQETQY	12	many	TRBJ2-5	TRBV29-1
ASSLDSYGYT	10	many	TRBJ1-2	TRBV7-9
SAGRSGGETQY	11	many	TRBJ2-5	TRBV20-1
ASSYPVRLVDTQY	13	many	TRBJ2-3	TRBV6-2/TRBV6-3
ATSRDGRGTAYEQY	14	NA	TRBJ2-7	TRBV15
ASSRDRGLIHYNEQF	15	medium-sized	TRBJ2-1	TRBV11-3
ASRPGQGRQPQH	12	NA	TRBJ1-5	TRBV28
SASTPRGNQPQH	12	many	TRBJ1-5	TRBV20-1
ASGLGHAGANVLT	13	many	TRBJ2-6	TRBV9
ASSPRIGLYNEQF	13	many	TRBJ2-1	TRBV7-9
AISERGTNTEAF	12	many	TRBJ1-1	TRBV10-3
ASRQTFQETQY	11	many	TRBJ2-5	TRBV11-3
ASSIQGGGYEQY	12	many	TRBJ2-7	TRBV6-5
ASSSLGLGSNEQF	13	NA	TRBJ2-1	TRBV11-2